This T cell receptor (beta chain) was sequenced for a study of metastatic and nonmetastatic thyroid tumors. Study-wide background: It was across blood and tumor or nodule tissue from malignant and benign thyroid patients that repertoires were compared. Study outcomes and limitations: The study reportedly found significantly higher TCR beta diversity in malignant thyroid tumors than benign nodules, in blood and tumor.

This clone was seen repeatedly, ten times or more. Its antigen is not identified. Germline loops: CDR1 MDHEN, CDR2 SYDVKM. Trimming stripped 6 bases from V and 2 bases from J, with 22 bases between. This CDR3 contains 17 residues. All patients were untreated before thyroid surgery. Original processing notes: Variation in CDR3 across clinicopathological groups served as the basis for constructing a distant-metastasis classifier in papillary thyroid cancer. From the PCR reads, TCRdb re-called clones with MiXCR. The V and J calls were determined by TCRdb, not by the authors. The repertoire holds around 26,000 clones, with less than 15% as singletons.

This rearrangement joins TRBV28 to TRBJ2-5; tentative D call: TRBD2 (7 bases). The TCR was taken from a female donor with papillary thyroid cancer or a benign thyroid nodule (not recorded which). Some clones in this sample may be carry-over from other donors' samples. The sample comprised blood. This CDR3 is CASRLYGGGGAQETQYF. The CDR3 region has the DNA TGTGCCAGCAGGCTATATGGGGGCGGGGGCGCACAAGAGACCCAGTACTTC.